This TCR beta chain was recorded in a study of blood T cell repertoires in COVID-19. Trimming took 6 bases from V and 4 from J; bases not matched to a gene: 13. The CDR3 is 17 amino acids. Per the germline V gene, CDR1 is ENHRY and CDR2 is SYGVKD. Profiling relied on immunoSEQ multiplex PCR, and the TCRdb table lists in-frame clones only, not all of them. Among around 160,000 clones listed, just under 90% were seen once. The receptor comes from a woman aged 70-85 years with COVID-19, enrolled during active disease. The material sequenced was peripheral blood. The chain carries TRBV10-3 and TRBJ2-1, with 9 nucleotides matching TRBD2. CDR3 bases: TGTGCCATCAGGGGTAGCGGGGGCCCATACAGTTACAATGAGCAGTTCTTC. This gives the protein CAIRGSGGPYSYNEQFF.